This T cell receptor beta chain comes out of a study of blood T cell repertoires in COVID-19. Germline CDR1 SGHAT, CDR2 FQNNGV. The CDR3 totals 15 residues. V shed 1 base and J shed 4 bases, with 13 bases lying between them. The assay was immunoSEQ multiplex PCR, and TCRdb's table has in-frame clones only and misses some. The repertoire holds more than 300,000 clones, with 90% to 95% as singletons. The age range of participants was about 18 to 89 years, with residence in under 25 US areas. This clonotype originated in a woman in her thirties or forties who had been exposed to COVID-19. The gene calls are TRBV11-2 and TRBJ1-1; D not resolved. Sequencing used PBMCs or T cells enriched from blood (not recorded which). The CDR3 loop reads CASSLGRSSGTEAFF. CDR3 nucleotide sequence: TGTGCCAGCAGCTTAGGGAGGTCCAGCGGCACTGAAGCTTTCTTT.